This T cell receptor (beta chain) came from a study of ipilimumab plus nivolumab after autologous stem cell transplantation. Study background: The DLBCL group included primary refractory and relapsed cases.

Using immunoSEQ multiplex PCR, the repertoire was profiled, and TCRdb retains in-frame clones only, with some absent. The sample shows some 17,000 clones, 80% of them seen only once. Starting 14 to 28 days after autologous transplant, ipilimumab 1 mg/kg was given. Patients received nivolumab 3 mg/kg at weeks 1, 4, 7, 10, then fortnightly to week 26. Germline CDR1 and CDR2: SGHNT and YENEEA. The CDR3 is 12 amino acids. J lost 9 bases, V lost 3 bases, and 3 bases had no gene match. V is TRBV11-3 and J is TRBJ2-3, with TRBD2 matching 7 bases. This TCR derives from a male donor with diffuse large B-cell lymphoma. The sequences come from PBMCs, collected in a trial of ipilimumab plus nivolumab as post-transplant consolidation. CDR3: CASSFSGGTQYF. The DNA of the CDR3 is TGTGCCAGCAGCTTTTCGGGGGGAACGCAGTATTTT.